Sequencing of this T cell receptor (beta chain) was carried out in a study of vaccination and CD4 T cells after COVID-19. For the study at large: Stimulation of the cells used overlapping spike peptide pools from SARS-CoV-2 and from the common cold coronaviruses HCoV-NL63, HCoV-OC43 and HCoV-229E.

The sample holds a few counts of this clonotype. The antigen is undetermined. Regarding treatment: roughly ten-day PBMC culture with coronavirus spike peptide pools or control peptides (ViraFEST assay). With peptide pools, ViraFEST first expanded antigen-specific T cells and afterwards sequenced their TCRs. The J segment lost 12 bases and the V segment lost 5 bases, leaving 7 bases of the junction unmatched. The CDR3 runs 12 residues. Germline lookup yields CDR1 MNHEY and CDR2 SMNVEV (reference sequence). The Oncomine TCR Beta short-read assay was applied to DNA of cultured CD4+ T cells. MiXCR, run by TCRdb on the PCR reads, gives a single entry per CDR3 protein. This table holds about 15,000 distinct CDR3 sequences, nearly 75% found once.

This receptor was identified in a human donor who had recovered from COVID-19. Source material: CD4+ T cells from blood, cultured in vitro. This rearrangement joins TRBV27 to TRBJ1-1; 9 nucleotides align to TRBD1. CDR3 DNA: TGTGCCAGCAGTACACTGACAGGGGGGACTTTCTTT. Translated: CASSTLTGGTFF.